This T cell receptor (beta chain) was captured by sequencing in a study of blood T cells in healthy people across ages. Whole-study findings and limits: In these data, TCR beta diversity tracked strongly with naive T cell percentage.

It was with a sample-barcoded 5' primer and a J-beta primer mix that a second PCR of roughly 7 to 12 cycles was run. TCRdb independently ran MiXCR on the 5' RACE reads; one entry per CDR3 protein. The sample yields roughly 1.7 million distinct CDR3 sequences, 30% to 40% seen once. The CDR3 has 14 amino acids. Trimming took 8 bases from V and 3 from J, leaving 14 bases between them. CDR1 is MNHEY, CDR2 SMNVEV, per germline (reference sequence). A word on this clonotype: What it binds is not known.

The gene calls are TRBV27 and TRBJ2-1, with a weak D call TRBD2 (5 bases). Sequencing was performed on blood. The origin of this receptor is a woman aged 25 to 39 in good health. The CDR3, as DNA: TGTGCCAGCGGGTCCGGGGATAACTACAATGAGCAGTTCTTC. The encoded protein is CASGSGDNYNEQFF.